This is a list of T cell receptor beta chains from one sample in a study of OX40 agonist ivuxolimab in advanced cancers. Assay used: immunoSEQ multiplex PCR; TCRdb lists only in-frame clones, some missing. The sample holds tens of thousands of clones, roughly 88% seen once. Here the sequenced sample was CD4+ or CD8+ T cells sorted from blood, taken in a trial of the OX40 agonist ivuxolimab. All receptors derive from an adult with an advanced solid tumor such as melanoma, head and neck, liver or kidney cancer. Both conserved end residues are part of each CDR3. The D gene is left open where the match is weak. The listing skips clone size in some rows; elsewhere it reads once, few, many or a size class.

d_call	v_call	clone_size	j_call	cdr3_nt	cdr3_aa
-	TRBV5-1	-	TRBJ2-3	TGCGCCAGCAGCTTGGTCGGAACACCAGATACGCAGTATTTT	CASSLVGTPDTQYF
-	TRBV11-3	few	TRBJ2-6	TGTGCCAGCAGCCTCCCAGGGCAGCCCTCTGGGGCCAACGTCCTGACTTTC	CASSLPGQPSGANVLTF
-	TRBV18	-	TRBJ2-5	TGTGCCAGCTCACGAGCGGCGGAAGAGACCCAGTACTTC	CASSRAAEETQYF
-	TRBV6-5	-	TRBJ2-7	TGTGCCAGCTCTGGGGGGAGGCACCCATACGAGCAGTACTTC	CASSGGRHPYEQYF
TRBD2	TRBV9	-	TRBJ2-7	TGTGCCAGCAGCCCTCGCGGGAGCTCCTACGAGCAGTACTTC	CASSPRGSSYEQYF
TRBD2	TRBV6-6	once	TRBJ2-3	TGTGCCAGCAGGTCGCTAGCGGTTGAAGGCACAGATACGCAGTATTTT	CASRSLAVEGTDTQYF
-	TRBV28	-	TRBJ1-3	TGTGCCAGCAGTGGGGGAGTTGGGAACACCATATATTTT	CASSGGVGNTIYF
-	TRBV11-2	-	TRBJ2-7	TGTGCCAGCAGCTCCCCACGGGATTACTACGAGCAGTACTTC	CASSSPRDYYEQYF
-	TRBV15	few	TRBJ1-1	TGTGCCACTGGGGGGTTTAACACTGAAGCTTTCTTT	CATGGFNTEAFF
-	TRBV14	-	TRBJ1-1	TGTGCCAGCAGCCTCGGGACATCCCCCATGGAGACTGAAGCTTTCTTT	CASSLGTSPMETEAFF
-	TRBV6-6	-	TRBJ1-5	TGTGCCAGCAGTTACCATGGGGGAGCGGAGCCCCAGCATTTT	CASSYHGGAEPQHF
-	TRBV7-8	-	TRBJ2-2	TGTGCCAGCAGCTTAGGTCCCTCGTACCGGCTCGGGGAGCTGTTTTTT	CASSLGPSYRLGELFF
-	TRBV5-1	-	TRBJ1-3	TGCGCCAGCAGCTTGGGGGCAGGGTCTAACACCATATATTTT	CASSLGAGSNTIYF
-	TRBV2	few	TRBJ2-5	TGTGCCAGCAGAGTAGGCAGGACTCAAGAGACCCAGTACTTC	CASRVGRTQETQYF
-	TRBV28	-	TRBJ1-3	TGTGCCAGCATTAGGAGGCCGCCAGGCCGCGTTTGCACCATATATTTT	CASIRRPPGRVCTIYF
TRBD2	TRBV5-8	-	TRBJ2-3	TGTGCCAGCAGCTTGGCTAGCGGGGCTAGCACAGATACGCAGTATTTT	CASSLASGASTDTQYF
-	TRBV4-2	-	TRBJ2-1	TGTGCCAGCAGCCAAGATGGGGGGAGCAATGAGCAGTTCTTC	CASSQDGGSNEQFF
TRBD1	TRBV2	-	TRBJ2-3	TGTGCCAGCAGCGAGGGACAGGACCCAGATACGCAGTATTTT	CASSEGQDPDTQYF
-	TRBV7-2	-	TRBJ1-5	TGTGCCAGCAGCTTGGTTAATCAGCCCCAGCATTTT	CASSLVNQPQHF
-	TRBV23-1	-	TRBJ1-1	TGCGCCAGCAGTCCCTGGACAGCTAACACTGAAGCTTTCTTT	CASSPWTANTEAFF
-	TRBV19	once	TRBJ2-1	TGTGCCAGTAGTATTGGGGGGGGCCTCGGGAATGAGCAGTTCTTC	CASSIGGGLGNEQFF
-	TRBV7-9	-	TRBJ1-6	TGTGCCAGCAGCTGGGGGACAAGGGATTCACCCCTCCACTTT	CASSWGTRDSPLHF
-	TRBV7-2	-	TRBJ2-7	TGTGCCAGCAGCTTCACAGGTTCCTACGAGCAGTACTTC	CASSFTGSYEQYF
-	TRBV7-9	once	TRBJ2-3	TGTGCCAGCAGCTTGTTCGGCCTAGAGGGGACAGATACGCAGTATTTT	CASSLFGLEGTDTQYF
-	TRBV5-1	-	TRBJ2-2	TGCGCCAGCAGCTTCTTTCCTGGACTGAACACCGGGGAGCTGTTTTTT	CASSFFPGLNTGELFF
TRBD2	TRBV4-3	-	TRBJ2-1	TGCGCCAGCAGCCGGACTAGCGGGAGAGAGGGGAATGAGCAGTTCTTC	CASSRTSGREGNEQFF
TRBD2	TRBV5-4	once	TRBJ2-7	TGTGCCAGCAGCTCGGACGGGGGGTCCTCCTACGAGCAGTACTTC	CASSSDGGSSYEQYF
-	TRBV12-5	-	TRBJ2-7	TGTGCTAGTGGCAACTACGAGCAGTACTTC	CASGNYEQYF
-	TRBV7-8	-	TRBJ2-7	TGTGCCAGCAGCTATACCCCCAGGGGGGACGGAGACGAGCAGTACTTC	CASSYTPRGDGDEQYF
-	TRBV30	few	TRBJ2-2	TGTGCCTGGAGTCGATTAGGGCTCACCGGGGAGCTGTTTTTT	CAWSRLGLTGELFF
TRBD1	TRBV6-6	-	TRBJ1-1	TGTGCCAGCAGTTACGATCCCGGGACAGCTGCGGTGGCTTTCTTT	CASSYDPGTAAVAFF
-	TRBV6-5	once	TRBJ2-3	TGTGCCAGCAGCGAACTTATCTCCGATACGCAGTATTTT	CASSELISDTQYF
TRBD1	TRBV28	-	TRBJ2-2	TGTGCCAGCAGTTACCTCGGGACAGGGGACCTCCTATCGAACACCGGGGAGCTGTTTTTT	CASSYLGTGDLLSNTGELFF
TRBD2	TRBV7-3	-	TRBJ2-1	TGTGCCAGCAGCATAGGGACTAGCGGGAGGGCGAATGAGCAGTTCTTC	CASSIGTSGRANEQFF
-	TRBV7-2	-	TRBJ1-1	TGTGCCAGCAACCCCTCCGCGGGTGGGGTGGAAAGTACTGAAGCTTTCTTT	CASNPSAGGVESTEAFF
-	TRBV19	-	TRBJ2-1	TGTGCCAGTAGTATCTCCAGGGGCGATGAGCAGTTCTTC	CASSISRGDEQFF
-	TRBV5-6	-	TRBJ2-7	TGTGCCAGCAGCTTTTCAGGGGATGACTACGAGCAGTACTTC	CASSFSGDDYEQYF
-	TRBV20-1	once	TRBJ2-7	TGCAGTGCGCAGGAAGGACTCGAGCAGTACTTC	CSAQEGLEQYF
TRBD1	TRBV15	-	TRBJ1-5	TGTGCCACCAGGTCAGGGGGCGATTTCAGGCAGCCCCAGCATTTT	CATRSGGDFRQPQHF